This T cell receptor beta chain was recovered during a study of blood T cell repertoires in COVID-19. Study information: Acute-phase and convalescent COVID-19 samples originated in the United States, Italy and Spain.

In the study's own analysis: Reference gene primer amplification gave estimated nucleated cell counts. Using immunoSEQ multiplex PCR, the repertoire was profiled, and TCRdb retains in-frame clones only, with some absent. Clonal size and the V and J genes are those of that table, whereas D and trimming came from the DNA. Of around 400,000 clones listed, over 75% are singletons. One Seattle source followed patients from active infection through their disease course. Germline CDR1 is LNHDA and CDR2 is SQIVND (reference sequence). The CDR3 extends over 17 amino acids. Between the trimmed V and J ends, which lost 4 bases and 9 bases, there was a span of 22 bases.

This TCR derives from a woman aged 30 to 39 with COVID-19, enrolled during active disease. The sequencing sample was made of peripheral blood. V usage is TRBV19 and J usage is TRBJ1-6; D unresolved. The CDR3, as DNA: TGTGCCAGTAGTAATTTCTTCCCCAGGATCTCCGGTTCACCCCTCCACTTT. This codes for CASSNFFPRISGSPLHF.